The 16 T cell receptor beta chains in this list originate from one sample, sequenced in a study of T-cell memory formation after mild COVID-19. TCRdb re-derived calls from the 5' RACE reads in MiXCR, one entry per CDR3 protein. Of approximately 350,000 distinct CDR3 sequences listed, around 14% are singletons. The specimen sequenced was PBMCs or a T cell subset sorted from them (not recorded which). Receptors were obtained from a man aged 18 to 30 who had mild COVID-19 (a few samples of this study predate the infection). Cell type and time point are not known.

In nucleotides, the CDR3 is TGTGCCGGGTCCGGGGGGGACTACGAGCAGTACTTC. This gives the protein CAGSGGDYEQYF. This sequence joins TRBV7-9 and TRBJ2-7; 8 bases align to TRBD2. CDR3 length: 12 residues. Per germline, CDR1 SEHNR and CDR2 FQNEAQ (reference sequence). V shed 11 bases, J shed 3 bases, and the junction held 6 bases outside the gene matches.

The V gene is TRBV20-1, the J gene TRBJ2-1; 8 nucleotides match TRBD2. Germline CDR1 reads DFQATT; CDR2 reads SNEGSKA (reference sequence). The CDR3 length is 14 residues. V was pared by 3 bases and J by 2 bases, with 3 bases of the junction left unmatched. CDR3 sequence reads: CSASFGGAYNEQFF. The CDR3 coding sequence is TGCAGTGCTAGTTTCGGGGGGGCCTACAATGAGCAGTTCTTC.

This chain joins TRBV4-3 and TRBJ2-2; the D is unclear. Between the trimmed V and J ends, which lost 0 bases and 4 bases, there was a span of 6 bases. The V gene's germline CDR1 is LGHNA and CDR2 YSLEER. There are 14 residues in the CDR3. CDR3 DNA sequence: TGCGCCAGCAGCCAAGAATCCATCACCGGGGAGCTGTTTTTT. Its protein is CASSQESITGELFF.

In its sample, this clonotype was seen many times. J is TRBJ2-1 and V is TRBV12-3 or TRBV12-4; TRBD1 aligns across 7 bases. CDR3 size: 12 residues. V shed 6 bases, J shed 9 bases, and the junction held 5 bases outside the gene matches. CDR3 nucleotide sequence: TGTGCCAGCAGCCACGGACAGGTTGAGCAGTTCTTC. Its protein product is CASSHGQVEQFF.

The V call is TRBV5-1, the J call TRBJ2-3; 9 bases map to TRBD1. Germline trimming cut 4 bases from V and 0 bases from J; bases unmatched to any gene: 6. CDR3 size: 16 residues. CDR1 SGHRS and CDR2 YFSETQ come from the germline V gene. CDR3 protein: CASSPGDRGSTDTQYF. CDR3 DNA sequence: TGCGCCAGCAGCCCAGGAGACAGGGGGAGCACAGATACGCAGTATTTT.

This chain joins TRBV29-1 and TRBJ2-5; 9 bases are a match to TRBD1. J gave up 6 bases and V 3 bases, and 11 bases lay outside the gene matches. The CDR3 has 15 amino acids. CDR1 is SQVTM, CDR2 ANQGSEA, per germline. CDR3 protein: CSVDPGQGYRQTQYF. For the CDR3, the DNA is TGCAGCGTTGACCCGGGACAGGGCTACCGGCAGACCCAGTACTTC.

This clonotype was seen repeatedly, ten times or more. V and J are TRBV7-8 and TRBJ2-3, with no clear D. CDR3 length equals 15 residues. CDR1 SGHVS and CDR2 FQNEAQ come from the germline V gene. The V and J ends lost 1 base and 0 bases respectively, with 8 bases between them. The CDR3 is CASSLVLSSTDTQYF. The CDR3 nucleotides are TGTGCCAGCAGCTTAGTGCTCAGTAGCACAGATACGCAGTATTTT. Full variable domain (missing parts from reference TRBV7-8 and TRBJ2-3): GAGVSQSPRYKVAKRGQDVALRCDPISGHVSLFWYQQALGQGPEFLTYFQNEAQLDKSGLPSDRFFAERPEGSVSTLKIQRTQQEDSAVYLCASSLVLSSTDTQYFGPGTRLTVL.

The chain has TRBV7-2 and TRBJ2-1; 11 bases are a match to TRBD2. V lost 4 bases to trimming and J lost 0 bases; unmatched junction nucleotides: 8. The CDR3 has 18 amino acids. CDR1 is SGHTA, CDR2 FQGNSA, per germline. CDR3 protein: CASSYPGLAATSYNEQFF. For the CDR3, the DNA is TGTGCCAGCAGCTACCCGGGACTAGCGGCGACCTCCTACAATGAGCAGTTCTTC.

At least ten counts were recorded for this clonotype. V usage is TRBV6-5 and J usage is TRBJ2-1; 7 nucleotides line up with TRBD2. Germline CDR1 is MNHEY and CDR2 is SVGAGI. CDR3 length: 12 residues. V lost 9 bases and J lost 7; bases outside the gene matches: 6. The DNA for the CDR3 is TGTGCCAGGAGGGGAGGGCGGAATGAGCAGTTCTTC. Protein sequence: CARRGGRNEQFF.

The V call is TRBV6-2 or TRBV6-3, the J call TRBJ1-6, with D tentatively TRBD1 (5 bases). CDR1 is MNHEY and CDR2 is SVGEGT in the germline V gene. The ends were cut back, 6 bases at V and 4 bases at J, with 16 bases in the middle. The CDR3 loop spans 16 amino acids. This CDR3 reads CASSRDRRYYNSPLHF. CDR3 nucleotides: TGTGCCAGCAGCCGGGACCGAAGATATTATAATTCACCCCTCCACTTT.

The rearrangement uses TRBV6-5 and TRBJ2-2, with 7 bases matching TRBD1. J lost 5 bases, V lost 2 bases, and 5 bases had no gene match. This CDR3 spans 15 amino acids. Germline loops: CDR1 MNHEY, CDR2 SVGAGI. The CDR3 DNA reads as TGTGCCAGCAGTTACCAGGGACAGTCAACCGGGGAGCTGTTTTTT. This codes for CASSYQGQSTGELFF.

This clonotype was seen only a few times. J is TRBJ1-5 and V is TRBV18; TRBD1 is a possible D gene (6 bases). CDR1 is KGHSH, CDR2 LQKENI, per germline. This CDR3 comprises 14 residues. With 2 bases removed from V and 6 bases from J, the gap between germline ends came to 11 bases. The CDR3 DNA reads as TGTGCCAGCTCACCAGGGGGGCTTGGTCAGCCCCAGCATTTT. Amino acids: CASSPGGLGQPQHF.

Many counts were recorded for this clonotype. CDR3 coding DNA: TGTGCCAGCAGTTACAGGGAGGGGACTGAAGCTTTCTTT. Translating gives CASSYREGTEAFF. This chain connects TRBV12-3 or TRBV12-4 to TRBJ1-1; D possibly corresponds to TRBD1 (6 bases). Deletions cut 4 bases from V and 5 bases from J, with 11 bases between. The CDR3 is made up of 13 amino acids.

This clonotype was detected only a few times. The CDR3 sequence: CASSPGREHAGELFF. The CDR3 coding sequence is TGCGCCAGCAGCCCTGGGAGGGAGCACGCGGGGGAGCTGTTTTTT. The chain is built from TRBV5-1 and TRBJ2-2, with 7 bases lining up with TRBD2. CDR3 length: 15 residues. Germline assignment: CDR1 SGHRS and CDR2 YFSETQ. J was trimmed by 8 bases and V by 4 bases; bases with no gene match: 11.

This clonotype was observed a few times. The chain couples TRBV9 to TRBJ1-1; unclear D gene. CDR3 length: 14 residues. Trimming removed 0 bases at V and 0 bases at J, with 6 bases between. Per the germline V gene, CDR1 is SGDLS and CDR2 is YYNGEE. This CDR3 reads CASSVDGVNTEAFF. In nucleotides, the CDR3 is TGTGCCAGCAGCGTAGACGGTGTGAACACTGAAGCTTTCTTT. Full variable domain (rest looked up from reference TRBV9 and TRBJ1-1): DSGVTQTPKHLITATGQRVTLRCSPRSGDLSVYWYQQSLDQGLQFLIQYYNGEERAKGNILERFSAQQFPDLHSELNLSSLELGDSALYFCASSVDGVNTEAFFGQGTRLTVV.

The rearrangement uses TRBV12-3 or TRBV12-4 and TRBJ2-1, with 11 bases matching TRBD2. This CDR3 is 13 amino acids long. The V segment lost 2 bases and the J segment 9 bases; nucleotides outside the gene matches: 0. The CDR3 nucleotides read TGTGCCAGCAGTTTACTAGCGGGGGGTGAGCAGTTCTTC. Translated: CASSLLAGGEQFF.